This TCR beta chain was sequenced during a study of OX40 agonist ivuxolimab in advanced cancers. Study-level information: Dosing consisted of intravenous ivuxolimab at 0.01 to 10 mg/kg every 2 weeks. Patients undergoing dose escalation presented with hepatocellular carcinoma, melanoma, renal cell or head and neck cancer.

The trim removed 4 bases at V and 6 bases at J, leaving 5 bases unmatched. CDR3 length equals 14 residues. CDR1 LGHNA and CDR2 YSLEER come from the germline V gene. Only in-frame clones appear in the TCRdb table, and some are missing; sequencing was by immunoSEQ multiplex PCR. The sample has over 25,000 clones; around 84% are singletons. Concerning this clone itself: Its antigen is unidentified.

Notes on the study in general: Among the lowest peripheral clonal expansion occurred in 0.1-3.0 mg/kg partial responders. Doses of 0.1 to 3.0 mg/kg were accompanied by clonal expansion of CD4+ and CD8+ blood T cells by week 6.

The chain is built from TRBV4-3 and TRBJ1-3; 8 bases are shared with TRBD1. This TCR came from an adult with an advanced solid tumor such as melanoma, head and neck, liver or kidney cancer. This material consisted of CD4+ or CD8+ T cells sorted from blood, taken in a trial of the OX40 agonist ivuxolimab. The CDR3 DNA is TGCGCCAGCAGCCTTACGACAGGGGTAAACACCATATATTTT. This sequence encodes CASSLTTGVNTIYF.